This entry lists 15 T cell receptor beta chains sequenced from one sample in a study of blood T cell repertoires in COVID-19. Produced via immunoSEQ multiplex PCR; TCRdb's table is partial and in-frame only. The sample lists roughly 430,000 clones; about 88% were seen once. Sequenced input: PBMCs or T cells enriched from blood (not recorded which). The origin of the receptors is a woman in her late teens or twenties who had been exposed to COVID-19.

The V call is TRBV5-1, the J call TRBJ2-7, with D perhaps matching TRBD1 (5 bases). Germline assignment: CDR1 SGHRS and CDR2 YFSETQ. The CDR3 covers 13 residues. V lost 4 bases and J lost 3, with 11 bases in between. The CDR3 sequence: CASSSGHSYEQYF. The CDR3 DNA sequence: TGCGCCAGCAGCAGTGGACACAGCTACGAGCAGTACTTC.

This clone was observed a handful of times. The chain recombines TRBV15 with TRBJ1-4; D not resolved. CDR3 length equals 15 residues. CDR1 is LNHNV, CDR2 YYDKDF, per germline (reference sequence). Trimming pared 5 bases from V and 2 bases from J, leaving 12 bases between. The CDR3 region is CATSGPTKTNEKLFF. In nucleotides, the CDR3 is TGTGCCACCAGCGGCCCTACTAAGACTAATGAAAAACTGTTTTTT.

This sequence joins TRBV19 and TRBJ2-7; 9 positions match TRBD1. The V gene end was trimmed by 4 bases and the J gene end by 6 bases; junction bases not matched to a gene: 4. Germline lookup yields CDR1 LNHDA and CDR2 SQIVND (reference sequence). This CDR3 spans 13 amino acids. The CDR3, as DNA: TGTGCCAGTAGTAGGACAGGGGCCACCGAGCAGTACTTC. Protein sequence: CASSRTGATEQYF.

DNA for the CDR3: TGCGCCAGCAGTCGGGACAGTACAACTAATGAAAAACTGTTTTTT. It specifies CASSRDSTTNEKLFF. The genes are TRBV5-1 and TRBJ1-4, with 7 bases aligning to TRBD1. CDR3 length: 15 residues. In germline, CDR1 is SGHRS, CDR2 YFSETQ. After removal of 5 bases from V and 0 bases from J, the junction contained 4 bases not matched to a gene.

The chain employs TRBV20-1 and TRBJ1-1, with a weak D call TRBD1 (5 bases). CDR1 is DFQATT, CDR2 SNEGSKA, per germline (reference sequence). The CDR3 length is 13 residues. The V and J ends lost 3 bases and 0 bases respectively, with 8 bases between them. CDR3 DNA sequence: TGCAGTGCTAGTGGGACTGTGAACACTGAAGCTTTCTTT. Amino acid sequence: CSASGTVNTEAFF.

The chain is built from TRBV27 and TRBJ2-2; TRBD2 aligns across 7 bases. From germline, CDR1 is MNHEY and CDR2 SMNVEV (reference sequence). V lost 10 bases and J lost 0; bases outside the gene matches: 8. The CDR3 is 15 residues long. The CDR3, as DNA: TGTGCCACCAGGTCGGCGGGGGCGAACACCGGGGAGCTGTTTTTT. This codes for CATRSAGANTGELFF.

J is TRBJ2-2 and V is TRBV10-2, with 13 positions matching TRBD2. Germline V gene lookup returns CDR1 WSHSY and CDR2 SAAADI. V trimming: 6 bases; J trimming: 5 bases; junction bases outside the gene matches: 3. This CDR3 is 15 amino acids long. The CDR3 loop is CASSGLAGETGELFF. CDR3 bases: TGCGCCAGCAGCGGACTAGCGGGAGAAACCGGGGAGCTGTTTTTT.

J is TRBJ2-7 and V is TRBV28, with D uncertain. In germline, CDR1 is MDHEN, CDR2 SYDVKM. V was shortened by 5 bases and J by 7 bases, with 18 bases between the two germline ends. The CDR3 length is 14 residues. CDR3 protein: CASSSSPETREQYF. For the CDR3, the DNA is TGTGCCAGCAGTAGTTCCCCTGAGACACGGGAGCAGTACTTC.

This sequence joins TRBV6-5 and TRBJ2-5, with unresolved D. The CDR3 runs 14 residues. Trimming left V 4 bases short and J 4 bases short, with 13 bases between. CDR1 and CDR2 (germline): MNHEY, SVGAGI. CDR3 in amino acids: CASSWSGEAETQYF. In DNA form, the CDR3 reads TGTGCCAGCAGTTGGTCCGGAGAGGCAGAGACCCAGTACTTC.

This clone was seen at least ten times. This chain uses TRBV18 with TRBJ1-1, with D possibly matching TRBD1 (6 bases). CDR3 size: 15 residues. Between the trimmed V and J ends, which lost 3 bases and 11 bases, there was a span of 22 bases. Germline CDR1 is KGHSH and CDR2 is LQKENI. The CDR3 sequence is CASSPSQQGLMGAFF. The CDR3 coding sequence is TGTGCCAGCTCACCGTCTCAACAGGGTCTAATGGGGGCTTTCTTT. Looking up the rest from reference TRBV18 and TRBJ1-1 gives the full variable domain: NAGVMQNPRHLVRRRGQEARLRCSPMKGHSHVYWYRQLPEEGLKFMVYLQKENIIDESGMPKERFSAEFPKEGPSILRIQQVVRGDSAAYFCASSPSQQGLMGAFFGQGTRLTVV.

The CDR3 bases are TGTGCCAGTAGGGGGACAGACCAAGAGACCCAGTACTTC. It translates to CASRGTDQETQYF. V usage is TRBV19 and J usage is TRBJ2-5; 7 bases fit TRBD1. The CDR3 is made up of 13 amino acids. The ends lost 6 bases at V and 0 bases at J; junction bases unmatched: 1. The germline V gene encodes CDR1 LNHDA and CDR2 SQIVND (reference sequence).

The V call is TRBV7-9, the J call TRBJ1-6; 8 bases fit TRBD1. Losses at the gene ends were 3 bases for V and 3 bases for J; bases not matched to a gene: 4. Germline assignment: CDR1 SEHNR and CDR2 FQNEAQ (reference sequence). The CDR3 runs to 16 residues. The CDR3 loop is CASSFRDRGYNSPLHF. The CDR3 nucleotides are TGTGCCAGCAGCTTTCGAGACAGGGGCTATAATTCACCCCTCCACTTT.

This clone appeared once. The chain couples TRBV6-5 to TRBJ1-2; D unresolved. V dropped 6 bases and J dropped 1 base, with 12 bases sitting between them. Germline assignment: CDR1 MNHEY and CDR2 SVGAGI. This CDR3 is built from 14 residues. CDR3 DNA: TGTGCCAGCAGACCTAAAGCTTTTAACTATGGCTACACCTTC. Amino acid sequence: CASRPKAFNYGYTF.

The V gene is TRBV23-1, the J gene TRBJ2-2, with D perhaps matching TRBD2 (6 bases). TRBV23-1 is an ORF, with its function uncertain. CDR3 size: 18 residues. The V gene lost 2 bases and the J gene lost 3 bases, with 19 bases spanning the gap. The CDR3 sequence: CASSQPRGGRRHTGELFF. CDR3 DNA sequence: TGCGCCAGCAGTCAACCACGTGGAGGGAGGCGGCACACCGGGGAGCTGTTTTTT.

The gene calls are TRBV11-2 and TRBJ2-3, with D perhaps matching TRBD2 (6 bases). The CDR3 runs 12 residues. Per the germline V gene, CDR1 is SGHAT and CDR2 is FQNNGV. Trimming took off 4 bases at V and 6 bases at J, with 8 bases between the two ends. The CDR3 region is CASSYLADTQYF. The DNA for the CDR3 is TGTGCCAGCAGCTACCTAGCGGATACGCAGTATTTT. Full variable domain (remainder filled in from reference TRBV11-2 and TRBJ2-3): EAGVAQSPRYKIIEKRQSVAFWCNPISGHATLYWYQQILGQGPKLLIQFQNNGVVDDSQLPKDRFSAERLKGVDSTLKIQPAKLEDSAVYLCASSYLADTQYFGPGTRLTVL.